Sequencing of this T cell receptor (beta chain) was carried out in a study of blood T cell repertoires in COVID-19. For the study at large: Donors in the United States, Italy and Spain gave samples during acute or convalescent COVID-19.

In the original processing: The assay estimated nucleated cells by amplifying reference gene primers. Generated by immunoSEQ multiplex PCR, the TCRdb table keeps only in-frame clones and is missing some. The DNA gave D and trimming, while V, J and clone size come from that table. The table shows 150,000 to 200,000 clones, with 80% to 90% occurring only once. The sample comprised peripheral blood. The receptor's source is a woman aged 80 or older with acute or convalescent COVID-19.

The CDR3 DNA reads as TGTGCCAGTACTTGGGCAGGGTCTGGGGCCAACGTCCTGACTTTC. Translated: CASTWAGSGANVLTF. This chain uses TRBV19 with TRBJ2-6, with D perhaps TRBD1 (5 bases). CDR1 is LNHDA, CDR2 SQIVND, per germline (reference sequence). The CDR3 spans 15 residues. Trimming left V 7 bases short and J 1 base short, with 11 bases between.